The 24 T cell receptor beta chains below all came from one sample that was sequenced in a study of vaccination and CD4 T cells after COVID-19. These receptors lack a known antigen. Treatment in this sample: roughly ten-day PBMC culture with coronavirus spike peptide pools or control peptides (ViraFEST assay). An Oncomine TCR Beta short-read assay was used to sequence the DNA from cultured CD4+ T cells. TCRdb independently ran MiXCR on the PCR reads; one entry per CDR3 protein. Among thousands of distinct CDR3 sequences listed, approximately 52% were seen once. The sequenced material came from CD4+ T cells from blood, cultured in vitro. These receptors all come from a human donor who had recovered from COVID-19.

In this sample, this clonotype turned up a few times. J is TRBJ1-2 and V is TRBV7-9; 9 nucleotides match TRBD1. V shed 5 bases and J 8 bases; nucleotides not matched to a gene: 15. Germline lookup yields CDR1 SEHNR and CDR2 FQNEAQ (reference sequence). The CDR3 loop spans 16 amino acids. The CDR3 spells CASSPAGQGSPVGYTF. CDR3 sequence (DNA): TGTGCCAGCAGCCCGGCGGGACAGGGATCCCCAGTCGGCTACACCTTC.

The CDR3 coding sequence is TGTGCCATCAGTCCTGGAGACAGGGGGTTTAATGAAAAACTGTTTTTT. It codes for CAISPGDRGFNEKLFF. The chain joins TRBV10-3 to TRBJ1-4; 9 nucleotides agree with TRBD1. V trimming: 5 bases; J trimming: 4 bases; junction bases outside the gene matches: 8. The CDR3 is 16 residues long. Germline V CDR1 and CDR2: ENHRY, SYGVKD.

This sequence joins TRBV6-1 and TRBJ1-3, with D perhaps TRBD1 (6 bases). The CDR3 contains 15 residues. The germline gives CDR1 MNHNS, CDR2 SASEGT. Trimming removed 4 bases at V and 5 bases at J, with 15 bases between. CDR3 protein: CASSAAGGTRNTIYF. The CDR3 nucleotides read TGTGCCAGCAGTGCGGCCGGGGGCACGAGAAACACCATATATTTT.

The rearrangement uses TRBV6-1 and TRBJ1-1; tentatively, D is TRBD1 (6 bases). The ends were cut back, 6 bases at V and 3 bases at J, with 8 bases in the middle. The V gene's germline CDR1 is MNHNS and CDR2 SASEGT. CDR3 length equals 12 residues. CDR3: CASRTGHTEAFF. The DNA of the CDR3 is TGTGCCAGCAGGACAGGCCACACTGAAGCTTTCTTT.

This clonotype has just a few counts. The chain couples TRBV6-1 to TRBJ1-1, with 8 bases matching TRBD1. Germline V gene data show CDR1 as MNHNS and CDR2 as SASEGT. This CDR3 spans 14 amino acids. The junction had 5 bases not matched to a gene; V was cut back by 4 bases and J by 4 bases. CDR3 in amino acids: CASSAGQGRTEAFF. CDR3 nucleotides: TGTGCCAGCAGTGCCGGACAGGGTCGCACTGAAGCTTTCTTT.

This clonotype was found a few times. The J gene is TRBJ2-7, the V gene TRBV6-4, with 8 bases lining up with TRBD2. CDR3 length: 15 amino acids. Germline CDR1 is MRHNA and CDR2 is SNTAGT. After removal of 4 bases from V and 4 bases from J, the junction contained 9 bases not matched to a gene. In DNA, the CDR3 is TGTGCCAGCAGTGGTCAACGGCGGGAGGATTACGAGCAGTACTTC. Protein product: CASSGQRREDYEQYF.

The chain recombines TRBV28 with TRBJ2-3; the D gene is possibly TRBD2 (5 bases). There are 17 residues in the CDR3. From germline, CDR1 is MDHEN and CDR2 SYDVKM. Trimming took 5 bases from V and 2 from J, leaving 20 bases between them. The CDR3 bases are TGTGCCAGCAGTCCAGGTTGGAGGCCCTTAGTCACAGATACGCAGTATTTT. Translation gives CASSPGWRPLVTDTQYF.

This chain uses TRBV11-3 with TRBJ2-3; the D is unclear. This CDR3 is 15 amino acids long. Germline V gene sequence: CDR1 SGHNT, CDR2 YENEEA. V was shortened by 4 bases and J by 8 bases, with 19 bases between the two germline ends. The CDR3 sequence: CASSSVDFGSGTQYF. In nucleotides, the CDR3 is TGTGCCAGCAGCTCCGTTGACTTCGGGTCAGGTACGCAGTATTTT.

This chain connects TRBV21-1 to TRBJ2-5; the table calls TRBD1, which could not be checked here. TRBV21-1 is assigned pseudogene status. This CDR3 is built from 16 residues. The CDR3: CATRVSDRGLGGTQYF. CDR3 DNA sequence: TGTGCCACCCGAGTTTCGGACAGGGGGTTAGGAGGGACCCAGTACTTC.

Written as DNA, the CDR3 is TGTGCCAGCATGAGGGGGGAGGGGAGCACTGAAGCTTTCTTT. This codes for CASMRGEGSTEAFF. The chain links TRBV2 to TRBJ1-1; tentatively, D is TRBD1 (6 bases). Germline CDR1 SNHLY, CDR2 FYNNEI. V lost 7 bases and J lost 4, with 16 bases in between. This CDR3 is 14 amino acids long.

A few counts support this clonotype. The CDR3 DNA reads as TGTGCCAGTAGTCCCTACCCCGGGACAGGGGGCGAGACCCAGTACTTC. Its protein product is CASSPYPGTGGETQYF. The V and J genes are TRBV19 and TRBJ2-5; TRBD1 aligns across 12 bases. V dropped 5 bases and J dropped 5; count of bases not matched to a gene: 9. The CDR3 contains 16 residues. Germline CDR1 and CDR2: LNHDA and SQIVND (reference sequence).

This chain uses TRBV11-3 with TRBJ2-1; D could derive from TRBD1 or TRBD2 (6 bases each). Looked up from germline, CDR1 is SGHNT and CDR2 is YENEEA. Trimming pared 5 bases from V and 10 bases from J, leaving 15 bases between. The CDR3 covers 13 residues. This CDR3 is CASSPIEGGEQFF. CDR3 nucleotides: TGTGCCAGCAGCCCCATCGAGGGGGGCGAGCAGTTCTTC.

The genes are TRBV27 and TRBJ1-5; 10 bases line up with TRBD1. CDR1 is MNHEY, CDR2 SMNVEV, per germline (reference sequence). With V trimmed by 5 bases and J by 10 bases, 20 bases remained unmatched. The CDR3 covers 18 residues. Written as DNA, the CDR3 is TGTGCCAGCAGTCTAACCGGGACAGGGGTTTTGCGACACGAACCCCAGCATTTT. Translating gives CASSLTGTGVLRHEPQHF.

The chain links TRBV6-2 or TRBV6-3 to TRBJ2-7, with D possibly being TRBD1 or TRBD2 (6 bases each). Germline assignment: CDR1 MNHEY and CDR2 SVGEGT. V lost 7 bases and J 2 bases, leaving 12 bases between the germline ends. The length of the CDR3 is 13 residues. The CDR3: CASKGGSAYEQYF. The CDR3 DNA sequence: TGTGCCAGCAAAGGGGGGAGCGCCTACGAGCAGTACTTC.

The chain's CDR3 is CASSGAYEQYF. The CDR3 DNA sequence: TGTGCCAGCAGCGGAGCCTACGAGCAGTACTTC. The rearrangement joins TRBV28 to TRBJ2-7; D is uncertain. Per the germline V gene, CDR1 is MDHEN and CDR2 is SYDVKM. The ends were cut back, 6 bases at V and 2 bases at J, with 5 bases in the middle. This CDR3 spans 11 amino acids.

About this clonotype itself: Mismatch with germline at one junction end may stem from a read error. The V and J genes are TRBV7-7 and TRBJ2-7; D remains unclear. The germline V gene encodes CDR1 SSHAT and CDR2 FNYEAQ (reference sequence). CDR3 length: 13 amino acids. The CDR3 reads CAGSLGRDYEQYF. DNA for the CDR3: TGTGCCGGCAGCCTAGGTAGGGACTACGAGCAGTACTTC.

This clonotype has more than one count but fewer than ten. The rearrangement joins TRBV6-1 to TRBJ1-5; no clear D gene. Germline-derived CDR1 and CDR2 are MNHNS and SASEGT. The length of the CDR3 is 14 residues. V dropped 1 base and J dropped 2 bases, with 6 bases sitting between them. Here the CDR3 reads CASSEGGGNQPQHF. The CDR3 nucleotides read TGTGCCAGCAGTGAAGGGGGTGGCAATCAGCCCCAGCATTTT.

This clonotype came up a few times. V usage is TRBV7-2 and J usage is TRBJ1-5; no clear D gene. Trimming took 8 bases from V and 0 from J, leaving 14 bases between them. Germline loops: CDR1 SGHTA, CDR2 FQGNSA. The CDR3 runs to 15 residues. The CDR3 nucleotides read TGTGCCAGCTCTAGTGGTCGATATAGCAATCAGCCCCAGCATTTT. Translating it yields CASSSGRYSNQPQHF.

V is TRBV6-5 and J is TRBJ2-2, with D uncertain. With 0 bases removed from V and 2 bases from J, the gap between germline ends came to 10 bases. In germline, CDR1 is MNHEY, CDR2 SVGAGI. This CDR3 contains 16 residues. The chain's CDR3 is CASSYSRRLNTGELFF. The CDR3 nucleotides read TGTGCCAGCAGTTACTCCAGACGGCTTAACACCGGGGAGCTGTTTTTT.

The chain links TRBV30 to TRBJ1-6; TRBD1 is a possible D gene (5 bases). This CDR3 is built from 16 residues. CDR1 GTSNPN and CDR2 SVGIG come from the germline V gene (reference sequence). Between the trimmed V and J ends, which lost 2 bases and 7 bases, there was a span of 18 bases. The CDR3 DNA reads TGTGCCTGGAGTCATCGTTCAGGGAGGGCAAATTCACCCCTCCACTTT. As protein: CAWSHRSGRANSPLHF.

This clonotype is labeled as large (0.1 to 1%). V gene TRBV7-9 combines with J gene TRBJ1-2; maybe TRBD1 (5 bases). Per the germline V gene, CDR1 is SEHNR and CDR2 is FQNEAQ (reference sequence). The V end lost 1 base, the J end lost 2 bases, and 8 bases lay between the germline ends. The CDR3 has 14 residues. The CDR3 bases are TGTGCCAGCAGCTTAGTATCAGGGAACTATGGCTACACCTTC. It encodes CASSLVSGNYGYTF.

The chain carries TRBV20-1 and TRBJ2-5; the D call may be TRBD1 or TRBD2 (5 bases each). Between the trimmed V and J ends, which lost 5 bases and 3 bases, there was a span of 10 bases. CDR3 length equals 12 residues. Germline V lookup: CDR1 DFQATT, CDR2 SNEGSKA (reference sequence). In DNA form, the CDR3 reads TGCAGTGCTCCCTGGGGGAAAGAGACCCAGTACTTC. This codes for CSAPWGKETQYF.

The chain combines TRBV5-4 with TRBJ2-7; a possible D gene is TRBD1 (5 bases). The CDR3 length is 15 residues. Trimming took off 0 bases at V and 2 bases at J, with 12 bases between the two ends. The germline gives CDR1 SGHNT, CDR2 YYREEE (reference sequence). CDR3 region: CASSLDAGKTYEQYF. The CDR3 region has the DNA TGTGCCAGCAGCTTGGATGCAGGGAAGACCTACGAGCAGTACTTC.

The CDR3 DNA follows: TGCGCCAGCAGCCAAGTTGATATGGGTTTCTTAAATCAGCCCCAGCATTTT. It codes for CASSQVDMGFLNQPQHF. The genes are TRBV4-1 and TRBJ1-5; D gene uncertain. V was clipped by 1 base and J by 4 bases, with 17 bases between them. There are 17 residues in the CDR3. Germline V gives CDR1 MGHRA, CDR2 YSYEKL.